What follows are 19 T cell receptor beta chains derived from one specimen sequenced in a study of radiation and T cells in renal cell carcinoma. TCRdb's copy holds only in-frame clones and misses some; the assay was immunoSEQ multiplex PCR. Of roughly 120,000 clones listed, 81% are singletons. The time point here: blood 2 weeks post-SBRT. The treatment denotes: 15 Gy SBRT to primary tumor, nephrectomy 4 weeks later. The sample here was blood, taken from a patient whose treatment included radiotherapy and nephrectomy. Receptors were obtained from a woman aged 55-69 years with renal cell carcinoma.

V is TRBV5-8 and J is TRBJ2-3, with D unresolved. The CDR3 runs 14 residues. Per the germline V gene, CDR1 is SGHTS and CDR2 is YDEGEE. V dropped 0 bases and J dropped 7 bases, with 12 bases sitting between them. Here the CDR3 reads CASSLGGGSYTQYF. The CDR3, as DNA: TGTGCCAGCAGCTTGGGCGGTGGGTCCTATACGCAGTATTTT.

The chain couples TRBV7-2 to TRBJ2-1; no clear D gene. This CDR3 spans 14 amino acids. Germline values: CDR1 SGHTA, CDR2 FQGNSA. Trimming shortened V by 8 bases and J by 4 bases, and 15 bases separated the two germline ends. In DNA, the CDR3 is TGTGCCAGCGGACGGAGAGGCCCGTACAATGAGCAGTTCTTC. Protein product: CASGRRGPYNEQFF.

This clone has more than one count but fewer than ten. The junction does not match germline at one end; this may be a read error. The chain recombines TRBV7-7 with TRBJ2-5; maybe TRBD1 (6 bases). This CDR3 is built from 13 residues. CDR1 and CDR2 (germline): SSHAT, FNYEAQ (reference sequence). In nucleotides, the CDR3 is TGTGCTAGCAGCCCGCACAGGGCTGAGACCCAGTACTTC. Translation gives CASSPHRAETQYF.

CDR3 loop: CASSGSGRGQETQYF. The CDR3 DNA sequence: TGTGCCAGCAGCGGTAGCGGGAGGGGCCAAGAGACCCAGTACTTC. The V gene is TRBV28, the J gene TRBJ2-5, with 11 bases fitting TRBD2. This CDR3 contains 15 residues. V shed 6 bases, J shed 1 base, and the junction held 4 bases outside the gene matches. Germline V gene sequence: CDR1 MDHEN, CDR2 SYDVKM.

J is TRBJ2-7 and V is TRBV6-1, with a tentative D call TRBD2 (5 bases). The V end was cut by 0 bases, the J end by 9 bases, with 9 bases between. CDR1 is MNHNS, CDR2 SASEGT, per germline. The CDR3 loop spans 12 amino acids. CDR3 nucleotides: TGTGCCAGCAGTGAAGCGGAGGTAGTGCAGTACTTC. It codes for CASSEAEVVQYF.

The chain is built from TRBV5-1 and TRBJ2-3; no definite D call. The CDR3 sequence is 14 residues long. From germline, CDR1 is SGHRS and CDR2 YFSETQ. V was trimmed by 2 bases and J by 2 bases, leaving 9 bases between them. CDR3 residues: CASSLKITTDTQYF. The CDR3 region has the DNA TGCGCCAGCAGCTTAAAAATTACCACAGATACGCAGTATTTT.

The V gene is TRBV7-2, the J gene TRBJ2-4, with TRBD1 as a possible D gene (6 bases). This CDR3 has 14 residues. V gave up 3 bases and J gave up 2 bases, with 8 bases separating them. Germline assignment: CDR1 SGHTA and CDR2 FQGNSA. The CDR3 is CASSLQGTKNIQYF. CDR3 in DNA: TGTGCCAGCAGCTTGCAGGGGACCAAAAACATTCAGTACTTC.

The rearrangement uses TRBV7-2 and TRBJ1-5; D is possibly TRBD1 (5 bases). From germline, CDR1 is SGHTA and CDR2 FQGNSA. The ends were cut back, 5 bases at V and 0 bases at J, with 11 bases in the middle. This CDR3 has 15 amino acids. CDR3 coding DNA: TGTGCCAGCAGCGTCGACAGAAATAGCAATCAGCCCCAGCATTTT. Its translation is CASSVDRNSNQPQHF.

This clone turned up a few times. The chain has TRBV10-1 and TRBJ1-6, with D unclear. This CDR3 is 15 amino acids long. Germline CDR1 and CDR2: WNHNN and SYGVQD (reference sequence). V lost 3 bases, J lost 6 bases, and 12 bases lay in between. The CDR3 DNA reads TGCGCCAGCAGTGAATTGGAGGCTTCTAATTCACCCCTCCACTTT. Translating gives CASSELEASNSPLHF.

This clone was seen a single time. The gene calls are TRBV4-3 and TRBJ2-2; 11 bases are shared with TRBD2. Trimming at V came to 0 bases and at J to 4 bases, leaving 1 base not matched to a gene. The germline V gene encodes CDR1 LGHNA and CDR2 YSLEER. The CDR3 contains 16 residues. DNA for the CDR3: TGCGCCAGCAGCCAAGACCTAGCGGGGGGCACCGGGGAGCTGTTTTTT. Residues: CASSQDLAGGTGELFF.

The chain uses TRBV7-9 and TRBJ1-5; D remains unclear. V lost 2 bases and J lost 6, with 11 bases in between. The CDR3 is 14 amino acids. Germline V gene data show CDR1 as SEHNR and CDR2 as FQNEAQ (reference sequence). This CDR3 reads CASSLSALSQPQHF. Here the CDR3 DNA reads TGTGCCAGCAGCTTATCGGCATTATCTCAGCCCCAGCATTTT.

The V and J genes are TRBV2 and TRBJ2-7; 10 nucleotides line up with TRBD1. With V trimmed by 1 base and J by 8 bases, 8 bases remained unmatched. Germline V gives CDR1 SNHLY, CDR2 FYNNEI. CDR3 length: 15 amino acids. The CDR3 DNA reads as TGTGCCAGCAGTGAAGTGCCGGCGGACAGGGGGAAGCAGTACTTC. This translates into CASSEVPADRGKQYF.

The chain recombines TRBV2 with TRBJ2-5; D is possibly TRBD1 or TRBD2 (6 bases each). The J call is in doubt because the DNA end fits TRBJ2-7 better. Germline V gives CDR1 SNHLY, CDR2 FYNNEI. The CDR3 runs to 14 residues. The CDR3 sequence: CASSYLPGGGEQYF. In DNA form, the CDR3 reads TGTGCCAGCAGTTATCTGCCTGGAGGGGGCGAGCAGTACTTC.

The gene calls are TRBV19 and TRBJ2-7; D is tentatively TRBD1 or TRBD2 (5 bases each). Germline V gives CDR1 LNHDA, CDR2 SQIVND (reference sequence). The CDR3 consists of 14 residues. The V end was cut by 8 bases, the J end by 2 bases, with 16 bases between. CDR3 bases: TGTGCCAGTTCGGGGCAGTACCGCACCTACGAGCAGTACTTC. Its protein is CASSGQYRTYEQYF.

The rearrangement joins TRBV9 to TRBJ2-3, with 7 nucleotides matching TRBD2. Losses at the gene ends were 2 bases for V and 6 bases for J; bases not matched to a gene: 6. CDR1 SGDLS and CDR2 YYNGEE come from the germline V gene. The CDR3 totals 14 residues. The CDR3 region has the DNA TGTGCCAGCAGCGTCAGGGACGGGGGGGATACGCAGTATTTT. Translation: CASSVRDGGDTQYF.

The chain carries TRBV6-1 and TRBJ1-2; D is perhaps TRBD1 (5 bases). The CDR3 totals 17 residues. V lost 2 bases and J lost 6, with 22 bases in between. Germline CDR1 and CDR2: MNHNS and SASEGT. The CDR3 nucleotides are TGTGCCAGCAGTGAAATAGGGTCAGGGAACCTCTTAGATGGCTACACCTTC. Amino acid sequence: CASSEIGSGNLLDGYTF.

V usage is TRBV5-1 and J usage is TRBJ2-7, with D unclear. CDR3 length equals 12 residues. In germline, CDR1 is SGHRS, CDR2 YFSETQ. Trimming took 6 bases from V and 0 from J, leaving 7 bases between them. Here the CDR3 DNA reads TGCGCCAGCATGAGTGACTCCTACGAGCAGTACTTC. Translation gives CASMSDSYEQYF.

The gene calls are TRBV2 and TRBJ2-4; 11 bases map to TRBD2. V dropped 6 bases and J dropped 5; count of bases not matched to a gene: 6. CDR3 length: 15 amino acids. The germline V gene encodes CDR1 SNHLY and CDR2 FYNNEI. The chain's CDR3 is CASRANSGGENIQYF. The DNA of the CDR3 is TGTGCCAGCAGGGCTAATAGCGGGGGGGAAAACATTCAGTACTTC.

The CDR3 reads CASSRRDRFYEQYF. As DNA, the CDR3 is TGTGCCAGCAGCCGTCGGGACAGGTTTTACGAGCAGTACTTC. This sequence joins TRBV21-1 and TRBJ2-7; TRBD1, the table's D call, was not compared with the DNA. TRBV21-1 is designated a pseudogene. The CDR3 is 14 residues long.